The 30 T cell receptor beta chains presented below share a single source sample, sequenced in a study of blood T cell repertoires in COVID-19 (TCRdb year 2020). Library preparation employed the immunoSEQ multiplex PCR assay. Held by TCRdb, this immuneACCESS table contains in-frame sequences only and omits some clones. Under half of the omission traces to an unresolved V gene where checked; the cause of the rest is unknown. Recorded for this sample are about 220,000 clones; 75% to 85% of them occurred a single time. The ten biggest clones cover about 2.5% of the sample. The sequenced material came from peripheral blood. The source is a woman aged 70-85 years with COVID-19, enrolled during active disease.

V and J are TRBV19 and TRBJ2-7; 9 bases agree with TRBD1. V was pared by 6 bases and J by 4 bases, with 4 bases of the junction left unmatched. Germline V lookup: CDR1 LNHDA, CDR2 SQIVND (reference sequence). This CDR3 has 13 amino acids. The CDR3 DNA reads TGTGCCAGTAGAAGACAGGGGGGGTACGAGCAGTACTTC. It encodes CASRRQGGYEQYF.

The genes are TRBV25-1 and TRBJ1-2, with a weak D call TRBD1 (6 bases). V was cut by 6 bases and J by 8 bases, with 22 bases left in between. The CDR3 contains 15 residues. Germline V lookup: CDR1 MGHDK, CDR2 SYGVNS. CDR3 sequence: CASSASLQGRGGYTF. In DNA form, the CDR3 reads TGTGCCAGCAGCGCCTCCCTCCAGGGGAGAGGGGGCTACACCTTC.

As DNA, the CDR3 is TGCGCCAGCAGCTTGGGCGGGGGAGGCGCCACTGAAGCTTTCTTT. This codes for CASSLGGGGATEAFF. The chain employs TRBV5-1 and TRBJ1-1, with TRBD1 as a possible D gene (5 bases). The CDR3 sequence is 15 residues long. Germline-derived CDR1 and CDR2 are SGHRS and YFSETQ. V was pared by 0 bases and J by 4 bases, with 13 bases between.

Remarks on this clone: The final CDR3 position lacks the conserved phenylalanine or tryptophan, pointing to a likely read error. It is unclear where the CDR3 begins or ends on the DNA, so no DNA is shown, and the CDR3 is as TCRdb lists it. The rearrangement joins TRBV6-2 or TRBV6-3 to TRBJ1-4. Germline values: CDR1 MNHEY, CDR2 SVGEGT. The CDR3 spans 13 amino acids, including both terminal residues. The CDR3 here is CASSRAEAKALSV.

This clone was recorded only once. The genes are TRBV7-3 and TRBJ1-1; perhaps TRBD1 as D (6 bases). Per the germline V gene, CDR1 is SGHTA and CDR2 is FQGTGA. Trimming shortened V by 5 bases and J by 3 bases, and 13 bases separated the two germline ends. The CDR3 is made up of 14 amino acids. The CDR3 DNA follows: TGTGCCAGCAGCCCGCAGGGGAGGGACACTGAAGCTTTCTTT. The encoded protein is CASSPQGRDTEAFF. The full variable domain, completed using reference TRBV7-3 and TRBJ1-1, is GAGVSQTPSNKVTEKGKYVELRCDPISGHTALYWYRQSLGQGPEFLIYFQGTGAADDSGLPNDRFFAVRPEGSVSTLKIQRTERGDSAVYLCASSPQGRDTEAFFGQGTRLTVV.

CDR3 bases: TGTGCCAGCAGCCCGACAGGGTTGGGAAACACTGAAGCTTTCTTT. Translating it yields CASSPTGLGNTEAFF. The chain links TRBV9 to TRBJ1-1, with TRBD1 matching over 7 bases. After removal of 4 bases from V and 2 bases from J, the junction contained 8 bases not matched to a gene. CDR1 is SGDLS, CDR2 YYNGEE, per germline. CDR3 size: 15 residues.

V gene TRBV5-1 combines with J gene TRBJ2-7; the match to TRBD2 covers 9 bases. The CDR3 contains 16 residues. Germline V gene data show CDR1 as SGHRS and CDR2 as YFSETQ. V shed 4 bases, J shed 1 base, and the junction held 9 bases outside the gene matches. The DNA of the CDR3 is TGCGCCAGCAGCCCCCTTAGCGGGAGTCTTTCCTACGAGCAGTACTTC. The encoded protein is CASSPLSGSLSYEQYF.

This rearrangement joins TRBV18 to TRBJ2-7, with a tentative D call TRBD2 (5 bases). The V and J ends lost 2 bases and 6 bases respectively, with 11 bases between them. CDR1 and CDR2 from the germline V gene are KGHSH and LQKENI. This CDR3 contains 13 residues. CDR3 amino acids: CASSPGLGSEQYF. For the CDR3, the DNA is TGTGCCAGCTCACCAGGACTGGGGAGCGAGCAGTACTTC.

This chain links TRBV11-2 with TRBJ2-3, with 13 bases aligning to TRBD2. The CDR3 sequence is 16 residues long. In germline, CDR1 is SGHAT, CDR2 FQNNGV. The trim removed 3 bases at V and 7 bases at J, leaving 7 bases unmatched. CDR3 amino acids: CASSFLLAGGSNTQYF. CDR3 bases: TGTGCCAGCAGCTTCCTACTAGCGGGGGGGTCAAATACGCAGTATTTT.

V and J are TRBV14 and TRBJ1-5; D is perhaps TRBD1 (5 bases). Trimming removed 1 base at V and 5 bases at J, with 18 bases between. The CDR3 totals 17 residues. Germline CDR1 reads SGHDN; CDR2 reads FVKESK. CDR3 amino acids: CASSQGSRRALHQPQHF. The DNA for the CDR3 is TGTGCCAGCAGCCAAGGAAGCCGCAGGGCCTTGCATCAGCCCCAGCATTTT.

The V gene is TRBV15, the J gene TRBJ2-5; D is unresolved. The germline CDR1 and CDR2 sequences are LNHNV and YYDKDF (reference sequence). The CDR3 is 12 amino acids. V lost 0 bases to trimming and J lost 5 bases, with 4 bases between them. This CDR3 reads CATSRDLETQYF. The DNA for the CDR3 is TGTGCCACCAGCAGAGATCTGGAGACCCAGTACTTC.

The CDR3: CASSPLGYNEQFF. Written as DNA, the CDR3 is TGTGCCAGCTCTCCCCTAGGTTACAATGAGCAGTTCTTC. The rearrangement uses TRBV18 and TRBJ2-1; D is unclear. V was trimmed by 6 bases and J by 4 bases, leaving 10 bases between them. The CDR3 covers 13 residues. Per the germline V gene, CDR1 is KGHSH and CDR2 is LQKENI. Full variable domain (remainder filled in from reference TRBV18 and TRBJ2-1): NAGVMQNPRHLVRRRGQEARLRCSPMKGHSHVYWYRQLPEEGLKFMVYLQKENIIDESGMPKERFSAEFPKEGPSILRIQQVVRGDSAAYFCASSPLGYNEQFFGPGTRLTVL.

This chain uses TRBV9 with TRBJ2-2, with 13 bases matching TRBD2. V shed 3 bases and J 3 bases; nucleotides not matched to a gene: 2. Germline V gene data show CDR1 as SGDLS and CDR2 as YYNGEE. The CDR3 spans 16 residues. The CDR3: CASSALAGGHTGELFF. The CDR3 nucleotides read TGTGCCAGCAGCGCACTAGCGGGAGGGCACACCGGGGAGCTGTTTTTT.

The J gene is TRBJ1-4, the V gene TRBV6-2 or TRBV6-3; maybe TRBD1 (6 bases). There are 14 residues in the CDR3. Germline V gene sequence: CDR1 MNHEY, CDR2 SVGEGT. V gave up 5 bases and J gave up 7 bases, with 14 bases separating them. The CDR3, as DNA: TGTGCCAGCAGTCACTGGGGGCAGGGTGAAAAACTGTTTTTT. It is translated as CASSHWGQGEKLFF.

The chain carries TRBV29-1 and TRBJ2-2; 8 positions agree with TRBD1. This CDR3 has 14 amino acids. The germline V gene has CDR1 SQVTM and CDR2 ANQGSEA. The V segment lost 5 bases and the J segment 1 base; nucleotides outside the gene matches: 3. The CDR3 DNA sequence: TGCAGCGTTAGGACAGGGTGGAACACCGGGGAGCTGTTTTTT. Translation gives CSVRTGWNTGELFF.

In nucleotides, the CDR3 is TGTGCCAGCAGTTACGTGGGAGAGGGTGGCGGCTACACCTTC. Amino acids: CASSYVGEGGGYTF. The V and J genes are TRBV6-5 and TRBJ1-2; no reliable D call. Germline V gene sequence: CDR1 MNHEY, CDR2 SVGAGI. V lost 2 bases and J lost 8, with 15 bases in between. This CDR3 contains 14 residues.

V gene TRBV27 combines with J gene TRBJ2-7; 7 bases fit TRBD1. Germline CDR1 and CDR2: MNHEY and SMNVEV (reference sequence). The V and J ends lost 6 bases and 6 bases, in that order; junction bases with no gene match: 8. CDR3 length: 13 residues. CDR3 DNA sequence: TGTGCCAGCAGCTGGGACAGACGAGGCGAGCAGTACTTC. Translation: CASSWDRRGEQYF.

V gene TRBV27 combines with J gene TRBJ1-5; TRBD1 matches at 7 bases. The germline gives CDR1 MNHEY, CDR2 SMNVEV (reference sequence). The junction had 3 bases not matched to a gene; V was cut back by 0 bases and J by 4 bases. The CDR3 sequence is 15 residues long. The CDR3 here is CASSLSQGWNQPQHF. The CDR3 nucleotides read TGTGCCAGCAGTTTATCACAGGGGTGGAATCAGCCCCAGCATTTT.

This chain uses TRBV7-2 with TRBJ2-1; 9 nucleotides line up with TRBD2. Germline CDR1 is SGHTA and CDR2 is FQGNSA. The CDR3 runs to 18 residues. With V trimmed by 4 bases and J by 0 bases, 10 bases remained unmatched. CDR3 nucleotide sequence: TGTGCCAGCAGCTCCCCCGGGGCGGGGGGGAGCTCCTACAATGAGCAGTTCTTC. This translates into CASSSPGAGGSSYNEQFF.

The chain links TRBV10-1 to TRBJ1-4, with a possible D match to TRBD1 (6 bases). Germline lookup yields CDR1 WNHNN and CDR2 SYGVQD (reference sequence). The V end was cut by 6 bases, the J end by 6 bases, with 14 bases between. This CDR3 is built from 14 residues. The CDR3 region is CASSKDRYYEKLFF. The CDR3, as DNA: TGCGCCAGCAGCAAGGACAGATACTATGAAAAACTGTTTTTT.

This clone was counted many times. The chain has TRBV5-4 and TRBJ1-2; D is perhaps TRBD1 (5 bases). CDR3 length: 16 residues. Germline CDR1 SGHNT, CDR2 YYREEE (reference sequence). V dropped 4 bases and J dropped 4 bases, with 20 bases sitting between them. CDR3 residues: CASSHQGERIVYGYTF. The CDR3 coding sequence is TGTGCCAGCAGCCATCAGGGCGAAAGGATCGTCTATGGCTACACCTTC.

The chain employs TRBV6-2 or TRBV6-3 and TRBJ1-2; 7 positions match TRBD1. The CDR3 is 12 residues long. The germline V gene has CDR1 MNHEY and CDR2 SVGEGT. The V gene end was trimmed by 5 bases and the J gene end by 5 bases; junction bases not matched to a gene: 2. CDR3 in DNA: TGTGCCAGCAGTAAGACAGGGTATGGCTACACCTTC. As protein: CASSKTGYGYTF.

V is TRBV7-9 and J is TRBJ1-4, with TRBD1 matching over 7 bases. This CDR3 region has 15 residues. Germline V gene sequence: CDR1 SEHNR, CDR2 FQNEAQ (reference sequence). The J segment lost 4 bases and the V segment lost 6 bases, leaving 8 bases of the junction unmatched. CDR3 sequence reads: CASRTGTADNEKLFF. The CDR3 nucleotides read TGTGCCAGCAGAACGGGGACAGCCGATAATGAAAAACTGTTTTTT.

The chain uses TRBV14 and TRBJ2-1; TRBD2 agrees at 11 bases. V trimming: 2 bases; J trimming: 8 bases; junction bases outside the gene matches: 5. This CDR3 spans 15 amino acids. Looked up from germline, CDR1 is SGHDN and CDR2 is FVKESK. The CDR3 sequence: CASSQLSGGAYEQFF. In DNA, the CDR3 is TGTGCCAGCAGCCAACTTAGCGGGGGGGCATATGAGCAGTTCTTC.

CDR3 coding DNA: TGTGCCAGCAGCCGCGCCTGGACAGGGAGGACTGAAGCTTTCTTT. Translated: CASSRAWTGRTEAFF. This chain links TRBV5-8 with TRBJ1-1, with 8 bases identical to TRBD1. This CDR3 comprises 15 residues. Germline V lookup: CDR1 SGHTS, CDR2 YDEGEE. Trimming took 4 bases from V and 5 from J; bases not matched to a gene: 10.

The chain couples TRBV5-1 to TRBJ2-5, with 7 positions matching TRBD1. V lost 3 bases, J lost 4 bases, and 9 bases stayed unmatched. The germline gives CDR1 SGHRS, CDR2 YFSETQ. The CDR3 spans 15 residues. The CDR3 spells CASSSWGTASETQYF. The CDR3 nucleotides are TGCGCCAGCAGCTCCTGGGGGACAGCGTCAGAGACCCAGTACTTC.

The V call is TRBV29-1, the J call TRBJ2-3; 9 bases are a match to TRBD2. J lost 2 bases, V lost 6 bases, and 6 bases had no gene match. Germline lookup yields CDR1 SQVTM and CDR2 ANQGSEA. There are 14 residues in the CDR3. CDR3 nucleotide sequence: TGCAGCGTCGGCGGGGGGGCAATCACAGATACGCAGTATTTT. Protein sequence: CSVGGGAITDTQYF.

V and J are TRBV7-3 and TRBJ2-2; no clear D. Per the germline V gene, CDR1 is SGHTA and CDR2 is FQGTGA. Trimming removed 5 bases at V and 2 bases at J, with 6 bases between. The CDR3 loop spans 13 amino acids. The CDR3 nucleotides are TGTGCCAGCAGCCCACTTAACACCGGGGAGCTGTTTTTT. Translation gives CASSPLNTGELFF. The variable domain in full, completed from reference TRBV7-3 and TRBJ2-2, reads GAGVSQTPSNKVTEKGKYVELRCDPISGHTALYWYRQSLGQGPEFLIYFQGTGAADDSGLPNDRFFAVRPEGSVSTLKIQRTERGDSAVYLCASSPLNTGELFFGEGSRLTVL.

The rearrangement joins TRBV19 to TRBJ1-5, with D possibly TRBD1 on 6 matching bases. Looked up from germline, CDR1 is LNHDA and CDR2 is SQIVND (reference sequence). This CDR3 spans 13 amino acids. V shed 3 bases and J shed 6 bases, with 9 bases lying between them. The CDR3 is CASSIRGTQPQHF. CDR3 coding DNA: TGTGCCAGTAGTATCAGGGGCACTCAGCCCCAGCATTTT.

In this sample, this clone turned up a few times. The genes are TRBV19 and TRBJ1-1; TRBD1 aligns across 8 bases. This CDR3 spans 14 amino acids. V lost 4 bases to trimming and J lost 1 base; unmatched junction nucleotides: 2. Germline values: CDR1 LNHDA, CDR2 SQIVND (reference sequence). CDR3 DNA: TGTGCCAGTAGTAGACAGGGGACGAACACTGAAGCTTTCTTT. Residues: CASSRQGTNTEAFF.